A single sample gave rise to the 30 T cell receptor beta chains below, sequenced in a study of cytomegalovirus exposure and HLA in healthy donors. Amplification used 60 Vbeta primers and 13 Jbeta primers. Method: immunoSEQ multiplex PCR; TCRdb's copy keeps in-frame clones and lacks some. The repertoire holds under 300,000 clones, with roughly 70% as singletons. The sample consisted of PBMCs. The receptor set was obtained from a female donor in good health and CMV-seronegative.

The rearrangement links TRBV5-1 to TRBJ1-2; D is uncertain. This CDR3 has 17 amino acids. Trimming left V 0 bases short and J 4 bases short, with 19 bases between. The germline gives CDR1 SGHRS, CDR2 YFSETQ. The CDR3 sequence is CASSLALASGEIYGYTF. As DNA, the CDR3 is TGCGCCAGCAGCTTGGCCCTTGCTTCCGGGGAAATCTATGGCTACACCTTC.

This chain joins TRBV7-9 and TRBJ2-7; 8 bases match TRBD2. The CDR3 spans 15 residues. The V and J ends lost 3 bases and 3 bases, in that order; junction bases with no gene match: 7. Germline V gene data show CDR1 as SEHNR and CDR2 as FQNEAQ (reference sequence). The CDR3 DNA reads TGTGCCAGCAGCTTTTACGGGACTAGGAACTACGAGCAGTACTTC. This sequence encodes CASSFYGTRNYEQYF.

The V and J genes are TRBV2 and TRBJ2-1; 9 bases are a match to TRBD1. The ends lost 4 bases at V and 7 bases at J; junction bases unmatched: 8. Germline-derived CDR1 and CDR2 are SNHLY and FYNNEI. This CDR3 is built from 15 residues. In DNA form, the CDR3 reads TGTGCCAGCAGTGTAGCCGGGACAGGGCGGAATGAGCAGTTCTTC. Encoded protein: CASSVAGTGRNEQFF.

This rearrangement joins TRBV28 to TRBJ2-7, with D perhaps matching TRBD2 (6 bases). Trimming left V 2 bases short and J 0 bases short, with 14 bases between. CDR1 is MDHEN and CDR2 is SYDVKM in the germline V gene. CDR3 size: 16 residues. DNA for the CDR3: TGTGCCAGCAGTTTAATGGGACGGGGGAACTCCTACGAGCAGTACTTC. Encoded protein: CASSLMGRGNSYEQYF.

With respect to this clone: Sequence at one end of the junction differs from germline and may be a read error. The chain has TRBV7-9 and TRBJ2-1; 9 bases are shared with TRBD1. Germline CDR1 is SEHNR and CDR2 is FQNEAQ (reference sequence). The CDR3 consists of 13 residues. CDR3 in amino acids: CSSGTGNYNEQFF. The CDR3 DNA reads as TGTTCCAGTGGGACAGGGAACTACAATGAGCAGTTCTTC.

This clone was detected only a few times. The genes are TRBV6-1 and TRBJ2-7; 7 positions match TRBD2. Trimming removed 5 bases from V and 3 bases from J; junction bases left unmatched: 10. CDR3 length: 15 residues. The germline V gene encodes CDR1 MNHNS and CDR2 SASEGT. CDR3 amino acids: CASSTGGGDLYEQYF. CDR3 in DNA: TGTGCCAGCAGTACAGGTGGGGGGGACCTCTACGAGCAGTACTTC.

V and J are TRBV18 and TRBJ2-6; tentative D call: TRBD1 (5 bases). Trimming took 3 bases from V and 0 from J, leaving 9 bases between them. This CDR3 is 16 amino acids long. Germline CDR1 is KGHSH and CDR2 is LQKENI. CDR3 sequence (DNA): TGTGCCAGCTCACCTACAGGATCCTCTGGGGCCAACGTCCTGACTTTC. Translated, it gives CASSPTGSSGANVLTF.

The chain recombines TRBV7-2 with TRBJ1-2, with D tentatively TRBD1 (6 bases). This CDR3 is 15 amino acids long. Germline CDR1 SGHTA, CDR2 FQGNSA. V lost 1 base to trimming and J lost 0 bases, with 9 bases between them. CDR3 region: CASSLDGTTNYGYTF. The DNA for the CDR3 is TGTGCCAGCAGCTTAGACGGGACAACTAACTATGGCTACACCTTC.

About this clone itself: The sample holds other DNA sequences that translate to the same CDR3. The V call is TRBV5-4, the J call TRBJ1-5; TRBD1 might be the D (6 bases). Between the trimmed V and J ends, which lost 4 bases and 3 bases, there was a span of 17 bases. This CDR3 region has 16 residues. In germline, CDR1 is SGHNT, CDR2 YYREEE (reference sequence). Here the CDR3 DNA reads TGTGCCAGCAGCCTACGACAGGACGGAGTCAATCAGCCCCAGCATTTT. This translates into CASSLRQDGVNQPQHF.

The chain is built from TRBV30 and TRBJ2-7, with D uncertain. This CDR3 has 11 amino acids. The V gene lost 3 bases and the J gene lost 5 bases, with 8 bases spanning the gap. The germline gives CDR1 GTSNPN, CDR2 SVGIG (reference sequence). This chain's CDR3 is CAWRDLDEQYF. In DNA form, the CDR3 reads TGTGCCTGGAGAGACTTGGACGAGCAGTACTTC.

This clone has more than one count but fewer than ten. V usage is TRBV11-2 and J usage is TRBJ2-1; 7 bases agree with TRBD2. The germline CDR1 and CDR2 sequences are SGHAT and FQNNGV. The CDR3 extends over 16 amino acids. Germline trimming cut 5 bases from V and 1 base from J; bases unmatched to any gene: 8. CDR3 bases: TGTGCCAGCAGCCGGCAGGCGGGAGCTTCCTACAATGAGCAGTTCTTC. This gives the protein CASSRQAGASYNEQFF.

The J gene is TRBJ1-1, the V gene TRBV10-3; possible D gene TRBD1, 5 bases. The V end lost 3 bases, the J end lost 9 bases, and 11 bases lay between the germline ends. The CDR3 spans 12 residues. Germline V gives CDR1 ENHRY, CDR2 SYGVKD. CDR3 DNA sequence: TGTGCCATCAGTGATACAAACAGGCAAGCTTTCTTT. Its translation: CAISDTNRQAFF.

This clone has just one count. V and J are TRBV18 and TRBJ2-1; 7 bases align to TRBD2. In germline, CDR1 is KGHSH, CDR2 LQKENI. V was pared by 3 bases and J by 6 bases, with 8 bases of the junction left unmatched. The CDR3 is 15 amino acids. The CDR3 protein is CASSPSLARSNEQFF. DNA of the CDR3: TGTGCCAGCTCACCGTCACTAGCGCGAAGCAATGAGCAGTTCTTC.

The chain employs TRBV5-8 and TRBJ2-1; D is perhaps TRBD1 (6 bases). The CDR3 is 15 residues long. V lost 0 bases to trimming and J lost 4 bases, with 11 bases between them. CDR1 is SGHTS and CDR2 is YDEGEE in the germline V gene. The CDR3 sequence is CASSLGGGSYNEQFF. The DNA for the CDR3 is TGTGCCAGCAGCTTGGGTGGGGGCTCTTACAATGAGCAGTTCTTC.

This rearrangement joins TRBV7-8 to TRBJ1-2, with a tentative D call TRBD1 (5 bases). The CDR3 is 14 amino acids. Germline assignment: CDR1 SGHVS and CDR2 FQNEAQ. The V gene lost 3 bases and the J gene lost 5 bases, with 13 bases spanning the gap. The chain's CDR3 is CASSFWGGSYGYTF. The CDR3, as DNA: TGTGCCAGCAGCTTTTGGGGGGGTTCGTATGGCTACACCTTC.

This chain connects TRBV5-1 to TRBJ2-1; 8 bases align to TRBD2. Germline V CDR1 and CDR2: SGHRS, YFSETQ. V lost 2 bases, J lost 6 bases, and 4 bases stayed unmatched. The CDR3 has 14 residues. This chain's CDR3 is CASSLTSGPNEQFF. The CDR3 region has the DNA TGCGCCAGCAGCTTAACTAGCGGCCCCAATGAGCAGTTCTTC.

This clone was detected only a few times. CDR3 coding DNA: TGTGCCAGCAGCGGGTCAGGGGGCGTTTTCTACGAGCAGTACTTC. The encoded protein is CASSGSGGVFYEQYF. The rearrangement joins TRBV7-9 to TRBJ2-7; 8 bases fit TRBD1. V lost 5 bases, J lost 3 bases, and 9 bases stayed unmatched. CDR3 length: 15 amino acids. Germline CDR1 is SEHNR and CDR2 is FQNEAQ (reference sequence).

This clone was recorded a few times. The chain carries TRBV2 and TRBJ2-1; 7 bases line up with TRBD2. V gave up 6 bases and J gave up 4 bases; unmatched junction bases: 9. Germline assignment: CDR1 SNHLY and CDR2 FYNNEI. This CDR3 is built from 15 residues. Here the CDR3 reads CASRGGPGGYNEQFF. CDR3 DNA sequence: TGTGCCAGCAGGGGGGGTCCGGGAGGTTACAATGAGCAGTTCTTC.

The chain recombines TRBV19 with TRBJ1-1; D is possibly TRBD1 (6 bases). Germline lookup yields CDR1 LNHDA and CDR2 SQIVND (reference sequence). The CDR3 contains 15 residues. Trimming shortened V by 5 bases and J by 0 bases, and 13 bases separated the two germline ends. CDR3 sequence reads: CASSVHRVLNTEAFF. The CDR3, as DNA: TGTGCCAGTAGTGTACACAGGGTTTTGAACACTGAAGCTTTCTTT.

The chain employs TRBV7-9 and TRBJ2-5, with D perhaps matching TRBD2 (7 bases). Per the germline V gene, CDR1 is SEHNR and CDR2 is FQNEAQ (reference sequence). The CDR3 is made up of 15 amino acids. The V and J ends lost 3 bases and 4 bases respectively, with 15 bases between them. The chain's CDR3 is CASSFLLGGRETQYF. DNA for the CDR3: TGTGCCAGCAGCTTTTTATTGGGGGGGCGAGAGACCCAGTACTTC.

The rearrangement links TRBV7-9 to TRBJ2-7; 9 bases are a match to TRBD2. With 1 base clipped from V and 2 bases from J, the junction kept 3 bases outside the gene matches. Germline V lookup: CDR1 SEHNR, CDR2 FQNEAQ (reference sequence). The length of the CDR3 is 15 residues. The CDR3 DNA reads as TGTGCCAGCAGCTTAGACGCGGGAGGGACCTACGAGCAGTACTTC. Its translation: CASSLDAGGTYEQYF.

The V and J genes are TRBV6-5 and TRBJ2-5; D gene ambiguous. Trimming cost V 0 bases and J 6 bases, with 8 bases left between them. The CDR3 sequence is 13 residues long. The germline V gene encodes CDR1 MNHEY and CDR2 SVGAGI. The CDR3 DNA sequence: TGTGCCAGCAGTTACTCTGGTGGGCAGACCCAGTACTTC. Its translation: CASSYSGGQTQYF.

This clone was observed a handful of times. The chain employs TRBV5-6 and TRBJ2-5; D gene unclear. Germline loops: CDR1 SGHDT, CDR2 YYEEEE. Trimming removed 0 bases from V and 2 bases from J, with 5 bases in between. This CDR3 comprises 13 residues. Here the CDR3 DNA reads TGTGCCAGCAGCTTGGGGAGTCAAGAGACCCAGTACTTC. It codes for CASSLGSQETQYF.

This clone has just a few counts. J is TRBJ1-1 and V is TRBV19; 7 bases align to TRBD1. V shed 7 bases and J 0 bases; nucleotides not matched to a gene: 5. Germline CDR1 reads LNHDA; CDR2 reads SQIVND (reference sequence). This CDR3 is built from 14 residues. This CDR3 is CASTTTGMNTEAFF. The CDR3 coding sequence is TGTGCCAGTACCACGACAGGGATGAACACTGAAGCTTTCTTT.

CDR3: CASSLYPTSGNTIYF. CDR3 in DNA: TGTGCCAGCAGTTTGTACCCGACTTCTGGAAACACCATATATTTT. The chain joins TRBV28 to TRBJ1-3; D is unclear. This CDR3 spans 15 amino acids. V was pared by 3 bases and J by 1 base, with 10 bases between. Germline loops: CDR1 MDHEN, CDR2 SYDVKM.

The chain joins TRBV20-1 to TRBJ2-4; D is uncertain. The CDR3 sequence is 11 residues long. Trimming took off 5 bases at V and 5 bases at J, with 7 bases between the two ends. The germline CDR1 and CDR2 sequences are DFQATT and SNEGSKA (reference sequence). The CDR3 reads CSADIENIQYF. In nucleotides, the CDR3 is TGCAGTGCTGACATCGAAAACATTCAGTACTTC.

The chain employs TRBV15 and TRBJ1-1; TRBD1 matches 8 bases. The junction had 10 bases not matched to a gene; V was cut back by 0 bases and J by 4 bases. CDR3 length: 17 residues. Per germline, CDR1 LNHNV and CDR2 YYDKDF (reference sequence). In DNA form, the CDR3 reads TGTGCCACCAGCAGAGATCGAGCAGGGGGCTTTCGCACTGAAGCTTTCTTT. Translated, it gives CATSRDRAGGFRTEAFF.

The gene calls are TRBV21-1 and TRBJ2-5; TRBD2 was called by the table and not checked on the DNA. TRBV21-1 is shown as a pseudogene. CDR3 size: 15 residues. The CDR3 nucleotides read TGTGCCAGCAGCAAGAGACTAGCGGGAGTTGAGACCCAGTACTTC. Protein sequence: CASSKRLAGVETQYF.

This clone came up a few times. This chain links TRBV5-5 with TRBJ2-7; D might be TRBD2 (6 bases). The CDR3 runs 15 residues. Germline CDR1 SGHKS, CDR2 YYEKEE (reference sequence). Trimming shortened V by 2 bases and J by 4 bases, and 16 bases separated the two germline ends. The CDR3 loop reads CASSFPLAGSYEQYF. The CDR3 DNA sequence: TGTGCCAGCAGCTTCCCCTTGGCGGGATCGTACGAGCAGTACTTC. Together with reference TRBV5-5 and TRBJ2-7, the CDR3 gives the full variable domain: DAGVTQSPTHLIKTRGQQVTLRCSPISGHKSVSWYQQVLGQGPQFIFQYYEKEERGRGNFPDRFSARQFPNYSSELNVNALLLGDSALYLCASSFPLAGSYEQYFGPGTRLTVT.

The rearrangement joins TRBV5-4 to TRBJ1-3; 9 bases align to TRBD1. Looked up from germline, CDR1 is SGHNT and CDR2 is YYREEE (reference sequence). The CDR3 contains 17 residues. The junction had 7 bases not matched to a gene; V was cut back by 0 bases and J by 3 bases. CDR3 in amino acids: CASSLDPTGGLGNTIYF. Written as DNA, the CDR3 is TGTGCCAGCAGCTTGGACCCCACAGGGGGCCTTGGAAACACCATATATTTT.